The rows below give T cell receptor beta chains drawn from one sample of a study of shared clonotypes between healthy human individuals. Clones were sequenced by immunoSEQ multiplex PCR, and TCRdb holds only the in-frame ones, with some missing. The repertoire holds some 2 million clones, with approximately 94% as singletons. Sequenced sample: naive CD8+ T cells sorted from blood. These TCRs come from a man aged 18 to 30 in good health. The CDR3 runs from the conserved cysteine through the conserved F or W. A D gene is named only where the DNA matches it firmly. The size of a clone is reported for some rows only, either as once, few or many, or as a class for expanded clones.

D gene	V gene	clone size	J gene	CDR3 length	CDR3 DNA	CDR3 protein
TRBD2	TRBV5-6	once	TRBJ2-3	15	TGTGCCAGCGCCTCTGGGTGGGAGGGCGCAGATACGCAGTATTTT	CASASGWEGADTQYF
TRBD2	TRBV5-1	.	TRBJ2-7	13	TGCGCCAGCAGCTTGGGCGGGAGTAACGAGCAGTACTTC	CASSLGGSNEQYF
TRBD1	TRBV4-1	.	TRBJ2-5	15	TGCGCCAGCAGCCAAGATCTAGGGGGCCAGGAGACCCAGTACTTC	CASSQDLGGQETQYF
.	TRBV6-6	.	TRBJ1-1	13	TGTGCCAGCAGTCTCGACCCTTATACTGAAGCTTTCTTT	CASSLDPYTEAFF
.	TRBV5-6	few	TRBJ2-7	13	TGTGCCAGCAGCTTGGGGGGGCTCTACGAGCAGTACTTC	CASSLGGLYEQYF
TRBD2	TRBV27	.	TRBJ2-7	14	TGTGCCAGCAACCCGAGCGGGGGGGGATTGGGGCAGTACTTC	CASNPSGGGLGQYF
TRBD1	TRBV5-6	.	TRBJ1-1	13	TGTGCCAGCAGCCCTGACAGGGGCACTGAAGCTTTCTTT	CASSPDRGTEAFF
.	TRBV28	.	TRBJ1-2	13	TGTGCCAGCAGTTTATCGGAGAGCTATGGCTACACCTTC	CASSLSESYGYTF
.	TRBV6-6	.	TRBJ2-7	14	TGTGCCAGCAGCTGGGACACCGGAGGGGGCGAGCAGTACTTC	CASSWDTGGGEQYF
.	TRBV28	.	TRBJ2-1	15	TGTGCCAGCAATGCTGGCCGGGTCGCCTACAATGAGCAGTTCTTC	CASNAGRVAYNEQFF
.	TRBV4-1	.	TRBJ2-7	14	TGCGCCAGCAGCCCTATGCAGGATTACTACGAGCAGTACTTC	CASSPMQDYYEQYF
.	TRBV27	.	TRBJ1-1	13	TGTGCCAGCAGTTATGCAGAGGCCACTGAAGCTTTCTTT	CASSYAEATEAFF
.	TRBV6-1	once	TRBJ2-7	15	TGTGCCAGCAGCCTCCCCAGGGGGGGGTCCTACGAGCAGTACTTC	CASSLPRGGSYEQYF
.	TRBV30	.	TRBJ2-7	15	TGTGCCTGGAGAGGGGGACGGGCTCCGACCTACGAGCAGTACTTC	CAWRGGRAPTYEQYF
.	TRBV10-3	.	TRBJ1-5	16	TGTGCCATCAGTGAGTCCCCAGGGAGGGAGAATCAGCCCCAGCATTTT	CAISESPGRENQPQHF
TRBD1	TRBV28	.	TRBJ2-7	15	TGTGCCAGCAGTTTTGGCGAGGGGGCTCGGTACGAGCAGTACTTC	CASSFGEGARYEQYF
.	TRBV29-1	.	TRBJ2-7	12	TGCAGCGTCAGGGATAACTCCTACGAGCAGTACTTC	CSVRDNSYEQYF
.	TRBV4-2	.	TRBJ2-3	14	TGTGCCAGCAGCCAGGAGCTAGCAACAGATACGCAGTATTTT	CASSQELATDTQYF
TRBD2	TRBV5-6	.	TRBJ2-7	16	TGTGCCAGCAGCTTGGCGGCGCGGGAGGTTGGCGACGAGCAGTACTTC	CASSLAAREVGDEQYF
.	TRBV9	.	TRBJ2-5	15	TGTGCCAGCAGCGTAGGGGGCAGGGAGAAAGAGACCCAGTACTTC	CASSVGGREKETQYF
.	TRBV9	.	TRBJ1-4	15	TGTGCCAGCAGCGCCCCCAACGTCAGATCATTGGGGGTGTTTTTT	CASSAPNVRSLGVFF
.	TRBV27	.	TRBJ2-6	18	TGTGCCAGCAGTTTACGTATCACAGGGTACCCTGGGGCCAACGTCCTGACTTTC	CASSLRITGYPGANVLTF
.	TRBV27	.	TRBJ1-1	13	TGTGCCAGCAGTCCGGGTCCGATTGCTGAAGCTTTCTTT	CASSPGPIAEAFF
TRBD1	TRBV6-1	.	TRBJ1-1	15	TGTGCCAGCAGGGACAGGGGGAGACCTCACACTGAAGCTTTCTTT	CASRDRGRPHTEAFF
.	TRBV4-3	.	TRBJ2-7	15	TGCGCCAGCAGCCAAGACGGGGGCGGGGCCTACGAGCAGTACTTC	CASSQDGGGAYEQYF
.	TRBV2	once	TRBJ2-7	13	TGTGCCAGCAGCAGGGGGGTCTCCTACGAGCAGTACTTC	CASSRGVSYEQYF
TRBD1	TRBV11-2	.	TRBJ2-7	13	TGTGCCAGCAGCTTATCGACAGGGGATCAGAAGTACTTC	CASSLSTGDQKYF
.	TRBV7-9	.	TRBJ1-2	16	TGTGCCAGCAGCTTCTTCCGACAGGACCCTGGCTATGGCTACACCTTC	CASSFFRQDPGYGYTF
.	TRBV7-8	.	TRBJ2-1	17	TGTGCCAGCACCACTAGTATCGGGGGCCCAATTTACAATGAGCAGTTCTTC	CASTTSIGGPIYNEQFF
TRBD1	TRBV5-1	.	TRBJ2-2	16	TGCGCCAGCAGCTTACCGGGACAGGGATACACCGGGGAGCTGTTTTTT	CASSLPGQGYTGELFF
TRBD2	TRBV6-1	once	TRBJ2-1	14	TGTGCCAGCAGTGAAGATCGGGAGGCATATGAGCAGTTCTTC	CASSEDREAYEQFF
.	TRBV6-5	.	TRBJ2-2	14	TGTGCCAGCAGTTACTCGCCGGGCACCGGGGAGCTGTTTTTT	CASSYSPGTGELFF
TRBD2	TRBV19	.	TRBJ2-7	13	TGTGCCAGTAGTCTTACGGGAGGGGTCGAGCAGTACTTC	CASSLTGGVEQYF
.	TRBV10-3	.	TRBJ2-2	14	TGTGCCATCAGTGAGTCGCAAAACACCGGGGAGCTGTTTTTT	CAISESQNTGELFF
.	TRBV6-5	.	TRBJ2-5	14	TGTGCCAGCAAAAACGTGGCAGAGAAAGAGACCCAGTACTTC	CASKNVAEKETQYF
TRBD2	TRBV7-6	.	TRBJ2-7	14	TGTGCCAGCAGCTTGGGGCGGGGGGTATACGAGCAGTACTTC	CASSLGRGVYEQYF
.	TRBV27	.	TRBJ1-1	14	TGTGCCAGCAGCGGGACGGCCTTGAACACTGAAGCTTTCTTT	CASSGTALNTEAFF
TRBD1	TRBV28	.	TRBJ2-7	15	TGTGCCAGCAGTTTATTATCGACAGGGAGAGGGGAGCAGTACTTC	CASSLLSTGRGEQYF
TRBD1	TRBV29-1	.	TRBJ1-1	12	TGCAGCGTTGACAGGGGGCATGGTGAAGCTTTCTTT	CSVDRGHGEAFF
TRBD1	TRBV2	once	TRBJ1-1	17	TGTGCCAGCAGTCACCGGGACAGGGGGCTTTTGAACACTGAAGCTTTCTTT	CASSHRDRGLLNTEAFF
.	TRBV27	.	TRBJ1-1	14	TGTGCCAGCAGTTTAGGGGGTTATAACACTGAAGCTTTCTTT	CASSLGGYNTEAFF
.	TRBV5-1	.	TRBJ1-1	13	TGCGCCAGCAGCCGAGGCGTGGGGACTGAAGCTTTCTTT	CASSRGVGTEAFF
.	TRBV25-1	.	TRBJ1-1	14	TGTGCCAGCAGTGATGGAGGGGAGTTCACTGAAGCTTTCTTT	CASSDGGEFTEAFF
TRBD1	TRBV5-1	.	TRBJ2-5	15	TGCGCCAGCAAATACGACAGGGAAACATGGGAGACCCAGTACTTC	CASKYDRETWETQYF
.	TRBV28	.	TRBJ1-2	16	TGTGCCAGCTGGGGTGGGGGTGTTGAGGTCTATAATGGCTACACCTTC	CASWGGGVEVYNGYTF
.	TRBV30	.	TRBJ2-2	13	TGTGCCTACCGGGACGGGAACACCGGGGAGCTGTTTTTT	CAYRDGNTGELFF
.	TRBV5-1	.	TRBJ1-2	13	TGCGCCAGCAGCTTGGGGCAGAACTATGGCTACACCTTC	CASSLGQNYGYTF
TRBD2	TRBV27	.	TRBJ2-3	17	TGTGCCAGCAGTACTATGACAGCGGGAGGGCCAAGCGATACGCAGTATTTT	CASSTMTAGGPSDTQYF
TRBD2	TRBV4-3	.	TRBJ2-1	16	TGCGCCAGCAGCCAGGCGGGACTAGCGGGGTACAATGAGCAGTTCTTC	CASSQAGLAGYNEQFF
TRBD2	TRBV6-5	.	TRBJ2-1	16	TGTGCCAGCAGTTACTCGACTAGCGGGACTTACAATGAGCAGTTCTTC	CASSYSTSGTYNEQFF
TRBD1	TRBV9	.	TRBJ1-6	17	TGTGCCAGCAGCGAAACCGGTCCGACAGGGCTTGATTCACCCCTCCACTTT	CASSETGPTGLDSPLHF
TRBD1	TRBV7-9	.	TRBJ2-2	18	TGTGCCAGCTTACCCTCCGGGACAGGGGGCCTTTGGGACGGGGAGCTGTTTTTT	CASLPSGTGGLWDGELFF
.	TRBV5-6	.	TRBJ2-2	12	TGTGCCAGCAGCTTGGAAGCCGGGGAGCTGTTTTTT	CASSLEAGELFF
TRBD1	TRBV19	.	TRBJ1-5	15	TGTGCCAGTAACGACGAACAGGGGTTGAACCAGCCCCAGCATTTT	CASNDEQGLNQPQHF
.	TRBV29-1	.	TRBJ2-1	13	TGCAGCGTTGAAGGGGGTACCTACAATGAGCAGTTCTTC	CSVEGGTYNEQFF